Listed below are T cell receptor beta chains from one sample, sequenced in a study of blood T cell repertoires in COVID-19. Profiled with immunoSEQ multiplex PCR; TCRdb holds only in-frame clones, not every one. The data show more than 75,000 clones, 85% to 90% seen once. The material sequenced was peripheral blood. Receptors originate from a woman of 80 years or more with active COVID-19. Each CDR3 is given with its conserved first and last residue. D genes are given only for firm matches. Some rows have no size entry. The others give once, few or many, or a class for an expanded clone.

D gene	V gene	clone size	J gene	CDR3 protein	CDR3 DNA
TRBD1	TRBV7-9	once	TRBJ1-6	CASSLATGANNSPLHF	TGTGCCAGCAGCTTAGCGACAGGGGCTAATAATTCACCCCTCCACTTT
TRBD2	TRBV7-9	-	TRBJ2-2	CASKWAGANTGELFF	TGTGCCAGCAAGTGGGCGGGAGCCAACACCGGGGAGCTGTTTTTT
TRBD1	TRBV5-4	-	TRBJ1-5	CASSMDRGQPQHF	TGTGCCAGCAGCATGGACAGGGGCCAGCCCCAGCATTTT
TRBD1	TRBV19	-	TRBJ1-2	CASRTGGVYGYTF	TGTGCCAGTAGAACAGGGGGAGTCTATGGCTACACCTTC
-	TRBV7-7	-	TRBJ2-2	CASSLVRPGTGELFF	TGTGCTAGCAGCTTGGTCCGGCCGGGCACCGGGGAGCTGTTTTTT
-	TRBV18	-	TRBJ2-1	CASSPFRGTGHGNEQFF	TGTGCCAGCTCACCGTTTAGGGGGACCGGACACGGCAATGAGCAGTTCTTC
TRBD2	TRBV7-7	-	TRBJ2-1	CASSSMAGGFDEQFF	TGTGCTAGCAGCTCGATGGCGGGAGGGTTTGATGAGCAGTTCTTC
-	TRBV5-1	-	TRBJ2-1	CASSLAPENEQFF	TGCGCCAGCAGCTTGGCCCCAGAAAATGAGCAGTTCTTC
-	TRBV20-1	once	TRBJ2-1	CSASRSEQFF	TGCAGTGCTAGCCGGTCTGAGCAGTTCTTC
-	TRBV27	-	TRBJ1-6	CASSLGSRGSYNSPLHF	TGTGCCAGCAGTTTAGGATCAAGGGGTTCCTATAATTCACCCCTCCACTTT
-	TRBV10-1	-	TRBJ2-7	CATLASRGYEQYF	TGCGCCACTCTCGCCAGCCGGGGTTACGAGCAGTACTTC
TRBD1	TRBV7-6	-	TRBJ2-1	CASSSRSGTGSYNEQFF	TGTGCCAGCAGTTCACGCTCCGGGACAGGGAGCTACAATGAGCAGTTCTTC
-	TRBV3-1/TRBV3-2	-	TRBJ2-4	CASSQAGLPLQYF	TGTGCCAGCAGCCAAGCCGGACTGCCCCTTCAGTACTTC
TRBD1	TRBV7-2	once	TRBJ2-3	CASSTPGQIRTDTQYF	TGTGCCAGCAGCACGCCGGGACAGATAAGGACAGATACGCAGTATTTT
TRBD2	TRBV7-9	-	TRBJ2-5	CASSNTGTSGETQYF	TGTGCCAGCAGCAACACCGGGACTAGCGGGGAGACCCAGTACTTC
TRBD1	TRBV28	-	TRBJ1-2	CASRTGLVYGYTF	TGTGCCAGCCGGACAGGTCTTGTCTATGGCTACACCTTC
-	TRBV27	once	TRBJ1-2	CASSQGRGYGYTF	TGTGCCAGCAGCCAGGGCAGGGGCTATGGCTACACCTTC
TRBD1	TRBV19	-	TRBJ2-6	CASNHWGQGYSGANVLTF	TGTGCCAGTAACCACTGGGGACAGGGATATTCTGGGGCCAACGTCCTGACTTTC
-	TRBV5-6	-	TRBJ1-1	CASSLLRNTEAFF	TGTGCCAGCAGCTTGTTGAGGAACACTGAAGCTTTCTTT
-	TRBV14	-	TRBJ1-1	CASSRNRGVPTEAFF	TGTGCCAGCAGCCGCAACCGGGGGGTACCCACTGAAGCTTTCTTT
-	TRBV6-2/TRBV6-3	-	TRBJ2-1	CASSSRVSSPGQFF	TGTGCCAGCAGTTCCCGGGTCTCCTCCCCGGGGCAGTTCTTC
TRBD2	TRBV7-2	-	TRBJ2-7	CASSPGLAGVGEQYF	TGTGCCAGCAGCCCGGGACTAGCGGGAGTGGGAGAGCAGTACTTC
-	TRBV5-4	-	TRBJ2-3	CASSPRAGITDTQYF	TGTGCCAGCAGCCCTCGAGCAGGGATCACAGATACGCAGTATTTT
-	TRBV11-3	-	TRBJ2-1	CASSLSSDEQFF	TGTGCCAGCAGCTTATCCTCCGATGAGCAGTTCTTC
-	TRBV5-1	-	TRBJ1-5	CASSLGSENQPQHF	TGCGCCAGCAGCTTGGGGTCAGAAAATCAGCCCCAGCATTTT